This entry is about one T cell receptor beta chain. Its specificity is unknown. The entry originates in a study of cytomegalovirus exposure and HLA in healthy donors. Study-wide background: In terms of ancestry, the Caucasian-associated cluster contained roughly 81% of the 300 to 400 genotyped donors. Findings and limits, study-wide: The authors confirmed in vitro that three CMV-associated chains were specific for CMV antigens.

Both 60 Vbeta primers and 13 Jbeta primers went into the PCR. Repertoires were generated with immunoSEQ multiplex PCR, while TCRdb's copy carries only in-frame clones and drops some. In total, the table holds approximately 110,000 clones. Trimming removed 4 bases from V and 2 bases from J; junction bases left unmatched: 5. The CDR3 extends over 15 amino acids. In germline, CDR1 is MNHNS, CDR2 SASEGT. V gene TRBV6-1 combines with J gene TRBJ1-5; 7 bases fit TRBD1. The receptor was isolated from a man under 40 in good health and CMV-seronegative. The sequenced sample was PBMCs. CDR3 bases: TGTGCCAGCAGTGTGGCAGGGGGTGGCAATCAGCCCCAGCATTTT. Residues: CASSVAGGGNQPQHF.